This T cell receptor beta chain was recovered during a study of blood T cells in healthy people across ages. Study-level information: Template switching picked up about one barcoded beta molecule for each two T cells.

For the second PCR, which ran for about 6 to 11 cycles, a sample-barcoded 5' primer and a J-beta primer mix were used. Every individual sample yielded 2.5 million or more paired-end reads (each containing CDR3). TCRdb passed the 5' RACE reads through MiXCR, listing each CDR3 protein once. The sample records nearly 800,000 distinct CDR3 sequences, roughly three fifths being singletons. Germline lookup yields CDR1 MNHNY and CDR2 SVGAGI (reference sequence). Trimming cost V 2 bases and J 4 bases; bases outside gene matches: 4. The CDR3 length is 15 residues. Each donor gave approximately 9.1 milliliters of peripheral blood.

The chain joins TRBV6-6 to TRBJ2-5, with 10 positions matching TRBD2. The sequencing input was blood. This sequence was found in a man between 40 and 49 years old in good health. This chain's CDR3 is CASSYVAGGGETQYF. CDR3 coding DNA: TGTGCCAGCAGTTACGTAGCGGGGGGCGGAGAGACCCAGTACTTC.